The 21 T cell receptor beta chains presented below share a single source sample, sequenced in a study of cytomegalovirus exposure and HLA in healthy donors (dated by TCRdb to 2017 to 2019). Preparation of the library involved the immunoSEQ multiplex PCR assay. A mixture of 60 forward primers for TCR Vbeta segments and 13 reverse primers for TCR Jbeta segments was used in the multiplex PCR. In TCRdb, the immuneACCESS table is reduced to in-frame sequences with V and J assigned. These tables do not hold every clone; where another copy was compared, an unresolved V gene accounts for under half, and the others remain unexplained. In all, the sample holds 90,000 to 130,000 clones, and 78% of those were seen once. In total, the top ten clones hold approximately 1.3% of the sample. The sample taken for sequencing was PBMCs. These receptors came from a woman in her thirties in good health and CMV-seronegative.

The chain has TRBV19 and TRBJ2-6; 9 bases match TRBD1. The CDR3 extends over 19 amino acids. After removal of 6 bases from V and 4 bases from J, the junction contained 16 bases not matched to a gene. Germline V gene sequence: CDR1 LNHDA, CDR2 SQIVND (reference sequence). The CDR3 loop is CASRKTGGAVFSGANVLTF. CDR3 bases: TGTGCCAGTAGAAAAACAGGGGGCGCTGTCTTCTCGGGGGCCAACGTCCTGACTTTC.

The chain joins TRBV28 to TRBJ2-1, with 13 positions matching TRBD2. CDR1 and CDR2 (germline): MDHEN, SYDVKM. This CDR3 is 17 amino acids long. J was trimmed by 1 base and V by 4 bases; bases with no gene match: 4. CDR3 sequence: CASSSWTSGRSYNEQFF. The CDR3 DNA reads as TGTGCCAGCAGTTCATGGACTAGCGGGAGATCCTACAATGAGCAGTTCTTC.

This rearrangement joins TRBV2 to TRBJ1-2, with TRBD1 identical over 8 bases. The J segment lost 7 bases and the V segment lost 4 bases, leaving 5 bases of the junction unmatched. CDR1 is SNHLY and CDR2 is FYNNEI in the germline V gene. The CDR3 sequence is 13 residues long. The CDR3 loop is CASSVAGGPGYTF. The CDR3 nucleotides read TGTGCCAGCAGTGTAGCAGGGGGCCCTGGCTACACCTTC.

The gene calls are TRBV5-6 and TRBJ1-1; a weak D match, TRBD1 (5 bases). This CDR3 contains 11 residues. Germline CDR1 SGHDT, CDR2 YYEEEE. The ends were cut back, 0 bases at V and 8 bases at J, with 5 bases in the middle. The CDR3 nucleotides read TGTGCCAGCAGCTTGGCAGGGGAAGCTTTCTTT. Residues: CASSLAGEAFF.

This chain links TRBV4-2 with TRBJ1-1, with 7 bases matching TRBD1. Germline lookup yields CDR1 LGHNA and CDR2 YNFKEQ. The CDR3 spans 15 residues. J gave up 7 bases and V 0 bases, and 8 bases lay outside the gene matches. The chain's CDR3 is CASSQDSGTELEAFF. Here the CDR3 DNA reads TGTGCCAGCAGCCAAGACTCCGGGACAGAGCTTGAAGCTTTCTTT.

V gene TRBV6-5 combines with J gene TRBJ2-3; 12 nucleotides agree with TRBD2. There are 15 residues in the CDR3. Germline-derived CDR1 and CDR2 are MNHEY and SVGAGI. V trimming: 5 bases; J trimming: 6 bases; junction bases outside the gene matches: 6. The CDR3 region is CASSTRTSGKDTQYF. The CDR3 DNA sequence: TGTGCCAGCAGTACCCGGACTAGCGGGAAGGATACGCAGTATTTT.

The J gene is TRBJ2-3, the V gene TRBV2; TRBD1 matches at 10 bases. Unmatched junction bases numbered 3, after V lost 3 bases and J lost 3 bases. The CDR3 is made up of 15 amino acids. From germline, CDR1 is SNHLY and CDR2 FYNNEI. The CDR3 DNA follows: TGTGCCAGCAGTGACCGGACAGGGGGAACAGATACGCAGTATTTT. This gives the protein CASSDRTGGTDTQYF.

CDR3 nucleotides: TGTGCCAGCAGCTTTGAGGAACTTATGAACACTGAAGCTTTCTTT. Translated, it gives CASSFEELMNTEAFF. The V call is TRBV11-2, the J call TRBJ1-1; D is uncertain. CDR3 length: 15 amino acids. Germline V gives CDR1 SGHAT, CDR2 FQNNGV. The germline V and J ends were trimmed by 3 bases and 0 bases, with 11 bases remaining between them.

There are a few counts of this clone. This chain uses TRBV27 with TRBJ2-1; 9 nucleotides match TRBD2. Germline V gene sequence: CDR1 MNHEY, CDR2 SMNVEV (reference sequence). The CDR3 loop spans 18 amino acids. With V trimmed by 4 bases and J by 5 bases, 15 bases remained unmatched. For the CDR3, the DNA is TGTGCCAGCAGTTCGAGCCGAATACGGACTAGCGAGCACAATGAGCAGTTCTTC. Translation: CASSSSRIRTSEHNEQFF.

This chain connects TRBV19 to TRBJ1-2; perhaps TRBD1 as D (5 bases). This CDR3 comprises 14 residues. The V end was cut by 7 bases, the J end by 0 bases, with 12 bases between. Per the germline V gene, CDR1 is LNHDA and CDR2 is SQIVND (reference sequence). CDR3 coding DNA: TGTGCCAGTATGGACGCGGGGGCTAACTATGGCTACACCTTC. As protein: CASMDAGANYGYTF.

The V gene is TRBV7-9, the J gene TRBJ2-5; TRBD2 might be the D (6 bases). Germline V lookup: CDR1 SEHNR, CDR2 FQNEAQ (reference sequence). V shed 5 bases and J shed 5 bases, with 12 bases lying between them. The CDR3 is made up of 13 amino acids. The CDR3 sequence is CASSPYAGETQYF. The CDR3 nucleotides read TGTGCCAGCAGCCCTTACGCGGGGGAGACCCAGTACTTC.

The chain couples TRBV7-9 to TRBJ1-2, with unresolved D. The V gene's germline CDR1 is SEHNR and CDR2 FQNEAQ (reference sequence). This CDR3 is built from 12 residues. The V end lost 3 bases, the J end lost 2 bases, and 4 bases lay between the germline ends. CDR3 amino acids: CASSFLNYGYTF. The CDR3 nucleotides are TGTGCCAGCAGCTTTCTCAACTATGGCTACACCTTC.

The chain carries TRBV4-3 and TRBJ2-1; D possibly corresponds to TRBD1 (6 bases). The CDR3 consists of 14 residues. The germline CDR1 and CDR2 sequences are LGHNA and YSLEER. V lost 3 bases and J lost 4, with 10 bases in between. The CDR3 sequence is CASSQRGQYNEQFF. CDR3 coding DNA: TGCGCCAGCAGCCAGCGAGGACAGTACAATGAGCAGTTCTTC.

The rearrangement links TRBV28 to TRBJ1-6; the match to TRBD1 covers 7 bases. V was clipped by 3 bases and J by 4 bases; unmatched bases: 6. This CDR3 region has 16 residues. The germline CDR1 and CDR2 sequences are MDHEN and SYDVKM. In nucleotides, the CDR3 is TGTGCCAGCAGTTTCACAGGGGAAGGGTATAATTCACCCCTCCACTTT. It translates to CASSFTGEGYNSPLHF.

This clone appeared a few times. The rearrangement uses TRBV27 and TRBJ2-5, with D unresolved. With 4 bases removed from V and 0 bases from J, the gap between germline ends came to 6 bases. CDR3 length equals 13 residues. Per germline, CDR1 MNHEY and CDR2 SMNVEV (reference sequence). CDR3 loop: CASSSRYQETQYF. In DNA, the CDR3 is TGTGCCAGCAGTTCGAGGTACCAAGAGACCCAGTACTTC.

The chain carries TRBV4-3 and TRBJ2-5; D is possibly TRBD2 (6 bases). This CDR3 is built from 15 residues. V dropped 0 bases and J dropped 4 bases, with 12 bases sitting between them. CDR1 is LGHNA and CDR2 is YSLEER in the germline V gene. The CDR3 region is CASSQEGGARETQYF. In DNA, the CDR3 is TGCGCCAGCAGCCAAGAGGGAGGAGCTCGAGAGACCCAGTACTTC.

This chain connects TRBV11-1 to TRBJ1-2; D not resolved. Germline loops: CDR1 SGHAT, CDR2 FQDESV (reference sequence). V lost 4 bases to trimming and J lost 0 bases, with 12 bases between them. This CDR3 comprises 15 residues. CDR3 nucleotide sequence: TGTGCCAGCAGCTCGAGACTAGCACCTAACTATGGCTACACCTTC. Translated: CASSSRLAPNYGYTF.

As regards this clone: An end of the junction differs from the germline gene, which may be a read error. The J gene is TRBJ1-2, the V gene TRBV4-3; D call uncertain. Germline V gene lookup returns CDR1 LGHNA and CDR2 YSLEER. The CDR3 sequence is 15 residues long. The CDR3 DNA is TGCGTCAGCAGCCAAGATTTCGGGGTCCCCTATGGCTACACCTTC. It translates to CVSSQDFGVPYGYTF.

On this clone itself: The identical CDR3 is also encoded by other nucleotide sequences in the sample. The J gene is TRBJ2-1, the V gene TRBV6-5; the D gene is possibly TRBD2 (5 bases). This CDR3 comprises 14 residues. V lost 0 bases and J lost 4, with 7 bases in between. Germline V lookup: CDR1 MNHEY, CDR2 SVGAGI. The CDR3 is CASSYSSGYNEQFF. CDR3 nucleotide sequence: TGTGCCAGCAGTTACTCGAGCGGATACAATGAGCAGTTCTTC.

The chain links TRBV10-3 to TRBJ2-7; TRBD1 is a possible D gene (6 bases). The CDR3 runs 12 residues. Deletions cut 5 bases from V and 5 bases from J, with 10 bases between. Germline CDR1 ENHRY, CDR2 SYGVKD. The CDR3 reads CAISPQGDEQYF. Written as DNA, the CDR3 is TGTGCCATCAGTCCACAGGGCGACGAGCAGTACTTC.

The rearrangement joins TRBV6-6 to TRBJ2-6, with 7 bases aligning to TRBD1. V trimming: 4 bases; J trimming: 0 bases; junction bases outside the gene matches: 3. The CDR3 totals 16 residues. The germline CDR1 and CDR2 sequences are MNHNY and SVGAGI (reference sequence). The CDR3 region has the DNA TGTGCCAGCAGTTGGGACAGATCCTCTGGGGCCAACGTCCTGACTTTC. This gives the protein CASSWDRSSGANVLTF.